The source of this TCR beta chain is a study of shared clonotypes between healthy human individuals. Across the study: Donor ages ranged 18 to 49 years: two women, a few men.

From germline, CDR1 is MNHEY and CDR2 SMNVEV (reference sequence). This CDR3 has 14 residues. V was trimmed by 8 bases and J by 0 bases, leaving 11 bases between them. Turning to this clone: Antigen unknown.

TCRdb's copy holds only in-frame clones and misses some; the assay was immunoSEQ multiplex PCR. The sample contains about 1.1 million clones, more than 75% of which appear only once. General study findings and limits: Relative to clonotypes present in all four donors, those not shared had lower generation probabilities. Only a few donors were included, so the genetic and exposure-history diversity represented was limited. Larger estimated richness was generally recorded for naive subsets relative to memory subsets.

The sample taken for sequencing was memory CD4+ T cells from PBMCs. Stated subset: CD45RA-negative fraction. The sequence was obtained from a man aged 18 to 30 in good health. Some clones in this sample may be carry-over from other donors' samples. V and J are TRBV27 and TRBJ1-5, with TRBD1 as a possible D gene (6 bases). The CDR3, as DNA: TGTGCCAGCGGGACACCAAGTAGCAATCAGCCCCAGCATTTT. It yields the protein CASGTPSSNQPQHF.